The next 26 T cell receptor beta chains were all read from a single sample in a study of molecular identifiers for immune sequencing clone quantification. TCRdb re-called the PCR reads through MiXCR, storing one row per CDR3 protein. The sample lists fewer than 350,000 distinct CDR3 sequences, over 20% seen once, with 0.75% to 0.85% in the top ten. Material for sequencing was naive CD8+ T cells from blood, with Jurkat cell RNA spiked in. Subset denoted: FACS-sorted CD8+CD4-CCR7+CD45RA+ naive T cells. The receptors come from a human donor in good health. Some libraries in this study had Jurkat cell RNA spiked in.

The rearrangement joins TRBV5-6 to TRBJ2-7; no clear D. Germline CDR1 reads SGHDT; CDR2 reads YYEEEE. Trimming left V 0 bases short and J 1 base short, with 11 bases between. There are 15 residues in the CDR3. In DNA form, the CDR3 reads TGTGCCAGCAGCTTGGGCCGGTCTAAATCCTACGAGCAGTACTTC. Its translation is CASSLGRSKSYEQYF.

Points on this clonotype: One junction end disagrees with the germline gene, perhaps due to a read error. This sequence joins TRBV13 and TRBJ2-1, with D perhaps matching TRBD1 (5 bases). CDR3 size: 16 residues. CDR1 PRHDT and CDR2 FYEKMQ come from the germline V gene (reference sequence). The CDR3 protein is CASSLGHRSSYSEQFF. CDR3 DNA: TGTGCCAGCAGCTTAGGGCACAGGAGCTCCTACAGTGAGCAGTTCTTC.

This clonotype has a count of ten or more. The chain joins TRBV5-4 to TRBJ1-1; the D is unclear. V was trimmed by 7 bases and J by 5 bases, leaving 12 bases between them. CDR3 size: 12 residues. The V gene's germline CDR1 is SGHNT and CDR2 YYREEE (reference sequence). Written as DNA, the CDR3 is TGTGCCAGCGGCGTCGCGGGAACTGAAGCTTTCTTT. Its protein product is CASGVAGTEAFF.

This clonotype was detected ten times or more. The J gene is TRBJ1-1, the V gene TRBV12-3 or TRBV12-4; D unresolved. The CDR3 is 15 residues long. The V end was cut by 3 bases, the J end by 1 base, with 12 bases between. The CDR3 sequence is CASSFGIAANTEAFF. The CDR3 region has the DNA TGTGCCAGCAGTTTTGGAATTGCAGCGAACACTGAAGCTTTCTTT.

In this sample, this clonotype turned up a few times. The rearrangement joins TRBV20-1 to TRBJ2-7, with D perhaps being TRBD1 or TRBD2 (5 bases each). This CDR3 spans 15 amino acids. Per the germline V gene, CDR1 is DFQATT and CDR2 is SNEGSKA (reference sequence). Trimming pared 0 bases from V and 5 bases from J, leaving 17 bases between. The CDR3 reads CSARDEGLVHDEQYF. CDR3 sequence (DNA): TGCAGTGCTAGAGATGAGGGGCTTGTTCACGACGAGCAGTACTTC.

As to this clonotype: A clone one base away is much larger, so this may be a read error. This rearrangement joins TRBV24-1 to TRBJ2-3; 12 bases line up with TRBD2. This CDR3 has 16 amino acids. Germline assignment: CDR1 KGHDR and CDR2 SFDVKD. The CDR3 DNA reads TGTGCCACCAGTGAGGCGACTAGCGGGGGCACAGATACGCGGTATTTT. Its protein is CATSEATSGGTDTRYF.

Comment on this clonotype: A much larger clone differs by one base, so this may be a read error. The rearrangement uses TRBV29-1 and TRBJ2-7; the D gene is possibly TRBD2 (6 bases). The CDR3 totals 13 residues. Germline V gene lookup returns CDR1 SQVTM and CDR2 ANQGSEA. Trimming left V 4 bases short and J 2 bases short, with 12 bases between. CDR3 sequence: CSVGGEVAYEQYF. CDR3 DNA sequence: TGCAGCGTTGGGGGGGAGGTAGCCTACGAGCAGTACTTC.

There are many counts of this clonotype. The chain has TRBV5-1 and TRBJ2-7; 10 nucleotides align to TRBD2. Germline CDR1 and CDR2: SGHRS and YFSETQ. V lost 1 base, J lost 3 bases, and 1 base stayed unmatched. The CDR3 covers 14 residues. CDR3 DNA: TGCGCCAGCAGCTTGCCTAGCGGGAGCTACGAGCAGTACTTC. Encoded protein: CASSLPSGSYEQYF.

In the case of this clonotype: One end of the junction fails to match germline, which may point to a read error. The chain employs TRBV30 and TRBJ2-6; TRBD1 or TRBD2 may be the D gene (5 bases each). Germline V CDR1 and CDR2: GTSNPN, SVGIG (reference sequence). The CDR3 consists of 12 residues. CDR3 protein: CAWSVGANVLAF. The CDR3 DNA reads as TGTGCCTGGAGTGTCGGGGCCAACGTCCTGGCTTTC.

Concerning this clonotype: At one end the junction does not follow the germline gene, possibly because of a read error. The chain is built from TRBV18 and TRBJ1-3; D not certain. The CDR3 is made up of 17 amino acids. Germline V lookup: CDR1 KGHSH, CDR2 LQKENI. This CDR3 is CASSPPFGRSTGNTIHF. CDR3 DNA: TGTGCCAGCTCACCACCGTTTGGCAGAAGTACTGGAAACACCATACATTTT.

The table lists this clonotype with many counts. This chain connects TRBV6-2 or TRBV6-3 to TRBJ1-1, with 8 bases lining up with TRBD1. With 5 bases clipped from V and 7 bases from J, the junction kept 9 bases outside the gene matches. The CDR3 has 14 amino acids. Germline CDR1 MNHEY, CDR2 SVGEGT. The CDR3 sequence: CASSPAQGVGEAFF. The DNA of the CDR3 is TGTGCCAGCAGTCCGGCACAGGGGGTAGGTGAAGCTTTCTTT.

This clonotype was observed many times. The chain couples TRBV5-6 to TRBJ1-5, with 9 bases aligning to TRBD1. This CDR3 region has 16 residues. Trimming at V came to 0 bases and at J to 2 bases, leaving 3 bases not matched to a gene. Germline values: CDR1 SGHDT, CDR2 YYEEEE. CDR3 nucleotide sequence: TGTGCCAGCAGCTTGGCAACAGGGGGCGGCAATCAGCCCCAGCATTTT. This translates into CASSLATGGGNQPQHF.

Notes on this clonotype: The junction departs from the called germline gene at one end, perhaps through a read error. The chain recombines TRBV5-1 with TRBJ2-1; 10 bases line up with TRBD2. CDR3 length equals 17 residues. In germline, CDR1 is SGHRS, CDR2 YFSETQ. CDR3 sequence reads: CASSLDTSGNAYNEQCF. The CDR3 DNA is TGCGCCAGCAGCTTGGATACTAGCGGGAATGCCTACAATGAGCAGTGCTTC.

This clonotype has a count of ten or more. The chain's CDR3 is CASSSFDGEETQYF. CDR3 sequence (DNA): TGTGCCAGCAGCTCATTCGACGGAGAAGAGACCCAGTACTTC. This chain links TRBV7-9 with TRBJ2-5; D gene ambiguous. V lost 4 bases and J 3 bases, leaving 12 bases between the germline ends. CDR3 length: 14 residues. CDR1 SEHNR and CDR2 FQNEAQ come from the germline V gene (reference sequence).

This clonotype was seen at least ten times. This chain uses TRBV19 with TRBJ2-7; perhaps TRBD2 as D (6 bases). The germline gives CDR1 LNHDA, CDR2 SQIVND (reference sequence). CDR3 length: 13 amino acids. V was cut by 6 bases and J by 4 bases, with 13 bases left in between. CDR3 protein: CASSPAGGYEQYF. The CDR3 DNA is TGTGCCAGTAGCCCAGCCGGGGGATACGAGCAGTACTTC. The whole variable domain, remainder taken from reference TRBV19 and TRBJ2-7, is DGGITQSPKYLFRKEGQNVTLSCEQNLNHDAMYWYRQDPGQGLRLIYYSQIVNDFQKGDIAEGYSVSREKKESFPLTVTSAQKNPTAFYLCASSPAGGYEQYFGPGTRLTVT.

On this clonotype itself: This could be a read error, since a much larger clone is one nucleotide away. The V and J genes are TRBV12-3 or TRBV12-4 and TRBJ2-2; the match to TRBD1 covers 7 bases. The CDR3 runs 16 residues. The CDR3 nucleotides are TGTGCCAGCAGTCCTACGGGGACAGAGAACGCCGGGGAGCTGTTTTTT. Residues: CASSPTGTENAGELFF.

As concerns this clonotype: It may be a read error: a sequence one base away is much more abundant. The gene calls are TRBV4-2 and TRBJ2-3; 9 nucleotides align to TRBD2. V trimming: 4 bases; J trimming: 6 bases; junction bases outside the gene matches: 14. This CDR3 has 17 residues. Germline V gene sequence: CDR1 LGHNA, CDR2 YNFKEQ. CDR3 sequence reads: CASSREVSGLASDTQYF. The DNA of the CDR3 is TGTGCCAGCAGCCGAGAAGTTTCGGGACTAGCAAGTGATACGCAGTATTTT.

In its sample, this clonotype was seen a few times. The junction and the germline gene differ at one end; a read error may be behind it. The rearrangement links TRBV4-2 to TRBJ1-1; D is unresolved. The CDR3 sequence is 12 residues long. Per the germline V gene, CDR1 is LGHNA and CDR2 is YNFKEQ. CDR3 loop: CASGQVNTEAFF. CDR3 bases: TGTGCCAGCGGCCAAGTGAACACTGAAGCTTTCTTT.

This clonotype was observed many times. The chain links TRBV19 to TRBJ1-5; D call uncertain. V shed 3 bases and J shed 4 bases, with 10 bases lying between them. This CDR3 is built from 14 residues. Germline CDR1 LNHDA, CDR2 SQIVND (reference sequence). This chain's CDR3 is CASSIGLKNQPQHF. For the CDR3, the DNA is TGTGCCAGTAGTATCGGGCTTAAGAATCAGCCCCAGCATTTT. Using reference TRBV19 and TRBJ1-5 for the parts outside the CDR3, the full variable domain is DGGITQSPKYLFRKEGQNVTLSCEQNLNHDAMYWYRQDPGQGLRLIYYSQIVNDFQKGDIAEGYSVSREKKESFPLTVTSAQKNPTAFYLCASSIGLKNQPQHFGDGTRLSIL.

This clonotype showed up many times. This CDR3 reads CASSQEGNTHEQYF. DNA of the CDR3: TGTGCCAGCAGCCAAGAGGGTAACACTCACGAGCAGTACTTC. J is TRBJ2-7 and V is TRBV14; D is ambiguous. CDR1 SGHDN and CDR2 FVKESK come from the germline V gene. The CDR3 covers 14 residues. V lost 0 bases and J 5 bases, leaving 11 bases between the germline ends.

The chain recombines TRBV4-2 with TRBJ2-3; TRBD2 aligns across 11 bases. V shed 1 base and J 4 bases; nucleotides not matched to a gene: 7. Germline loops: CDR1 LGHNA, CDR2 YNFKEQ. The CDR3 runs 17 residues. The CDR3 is CASSQATSGIRPDTQYF. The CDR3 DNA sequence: TGTGCCAGCAGCCAAGCGACTAGCGGGATACGCCCAGATACGCAGTATTTT.

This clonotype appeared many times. The CDR3 DNA follows: TGCAGCGTGAGAACAGGGTCAGGCTACGAGCAGTACTTC. Its translation: CSVRTGSGYEQYF. This chain uses TRBV29-1 with TRBJ2-7; maybe TRBD1 (6 bases). The V gene's germline CDR1 is SQVTM and CDR2 ANQGSEA. V lost 6 bases and J lost 3, with 15 bases in between. This CDR3 has 13 amino acids.

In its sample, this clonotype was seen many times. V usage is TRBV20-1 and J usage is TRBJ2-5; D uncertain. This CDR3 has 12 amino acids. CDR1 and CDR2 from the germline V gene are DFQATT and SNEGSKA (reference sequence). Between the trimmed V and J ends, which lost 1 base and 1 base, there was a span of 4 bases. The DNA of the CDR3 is TGCAGTGCTAGAGTCGGCCAAGAGACCCAGTACTTC. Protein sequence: CSARVGQETQYF.

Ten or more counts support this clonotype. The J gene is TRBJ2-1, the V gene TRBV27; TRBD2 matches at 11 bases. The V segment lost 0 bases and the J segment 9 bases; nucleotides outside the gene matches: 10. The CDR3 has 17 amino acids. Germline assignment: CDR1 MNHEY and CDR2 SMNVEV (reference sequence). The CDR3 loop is CASSLSILAGAHFEQFF. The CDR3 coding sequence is TGTGCCAGCAGTTTATCGATACTAGCGGGGGCCCACTTTGAGCAGTTCTTC.

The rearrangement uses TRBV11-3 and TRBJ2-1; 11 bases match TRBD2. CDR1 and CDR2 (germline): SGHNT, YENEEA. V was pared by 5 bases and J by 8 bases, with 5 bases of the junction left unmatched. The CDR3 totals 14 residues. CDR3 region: CASSISGGAHEQFF. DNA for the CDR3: TGTGCCAGCAGCATTAGCGGGGGGGCCCATGAGCAGTTCTTC.

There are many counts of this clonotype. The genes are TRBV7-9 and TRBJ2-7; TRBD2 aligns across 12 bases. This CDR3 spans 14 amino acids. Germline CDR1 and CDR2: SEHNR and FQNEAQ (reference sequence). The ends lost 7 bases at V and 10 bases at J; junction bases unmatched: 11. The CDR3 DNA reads TGTGCCAGCAAAGGTTCTGGACTAGCGGGGAATCAGTACTTC. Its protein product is CASKGSGLAGNQYF.